The next 19 T cell receptor beta chains were all read from a single sample in a study of identical twins. TCRdb re-derived calls from the 5' RACE reads in MiXCR, one entry per CDR3 protein. The sample includes 150,000 or so distinct CDR3 sequences, around 3.5% of them seen just once. Sequences were obtained from memory T cells sorted from blood. The receptors were gathered from a young man in good health.

This clonotype has ten or more counts. The rearrangement joins TRBV15 to TRBJ2-1; 13 nucleotides agree with TRBD2. Per the germline V gene, CDR1 is LNHNV and CDR2 is YYDKDF (reference sequence). V gave up 0 bases and J gave up 4 bases; unmatched junction bases: 6. This CDR3 is built from 18 residues. Here the CDR3 DNA reads TGTGCCACCAGCAGAGACCCTGGGACTAGCGGGGCTTACAATGAGCAGTTCTTC. It is translated as CATSRDPGTSGAYNEQFF.

This clonotype showed up many times. The chain joins TRBV7-2 to TRBJ2-1; 14 positions agree with TRBD2. The V segment lost 3 bases and the J segment 3 bases; nucleotides outside the gene matches: 4. The germline V gene has CDR1 SGHTA and CDR2 FQGNSA. The CDR3 runs to 17 residues. CDR3 region: CASSLGLAGAVYNEQFF. CDR3 DNA: TGTGCCAGCAGCTTGGGACTAGCGGGAGCCGTCTACAATGAGCAGTTCTTC. Based on the CDR3 plus reference TRBV7-2 and TRBJ2-1, the full variable domain is GAGVSQSPSNKVTEKGKDVELRCDPISGHTALYWYRQSLGQGLEFLIYFQGNSAPDKSGLPSDRFSAERTGGSVSTLTIQRTQQEDSAVYLCASSLGLAGAVYNEQFFGPGTRLTVL.

This clonotype has ten or more counts. The chain combines TRBV29-1 with TRBJ2-1; 11 positions match TRBD1. V shed 8 bases, J shed 8 bases, and the junction held 20 bases outside the gene matches. Germline loops: CDR1 SQVTM, CDR2 ANQGSEA. CDR3 length: 17 residues. In DNA form, the CDR3 reads TGCAGCTCGGGGGGACAGGGGGAGGGAACCACCGGGGATGAGCAGTTCTTC. Its translation: CSSGGQGEGTTGDEQFF.

The sample holds many counts of this clonotype. This chain connects TRBV7-9 to TRBJ2-3, with D unclear. The CDR3 is made up of 15 amino acids. From germline, CDR1 is SEHNR and CDR2 FQNEAQ (reference sequence). V lost 4 bases, J lost 2 bases, and 13 bases lay in between. This CDR3 is CASSSARPPTDTQYF. The CDR3, as DNA: TGTGCCAGCAGCTCCGCCCGTCCCCCCACAGATACGCAGTATTTT.

This clonotype was seen ten or more times. This sequence joins TRBV2 and TRBJ1-4; tentatively, D is TRBD1 (6 bases). The CDR3 sequence is 14 residues long. Germline V gene lookup returns CDR1 SNHLY and CDR2 FYNNEI. Trimming shortened V by 3 bases and J by 7 bases, and 12 bases separated the two germline ends. The CDR3 here is CASSDQGRPEKLFF. CDR3 nucleotide sequence: TGTGCCAGCAGTGATCAGGGGCGACCTGAAAAACTGTTTTTT. Filled out from reference TRBV2 and TRBJ1-4, the complete variable domain reads EPEVTQTPSHQVTQMGQEVILRCVPISNHLYFYWYRQILGQKVEFLVSFYNNEISEKSEIFDDQFSVERPDGSNFTLKIRSTKLEDSAMYFCASSDQGRPEKLFFGSGTQLSVL.

This clonotype was recorded at least ten times. The chain combines TRBV7-9 with TRBJ2-1; 12 bases line up with TRBD2. J was trimmed by 1 base and V by 10 bases; bases with no gene match: 5. CDR3 length: 15 amino acids. CDR1 and CDR2 from the germline V gene are SEHNR and FQNEAQ (reference sequence). CDR3 coding DNA: TGTGCCATCGTGACTAGCGGGAGTTCCTACAATGAGCAGTTCTTC. Protein: CAIVTSGSSYNEQFF.

This clonotype was seen at least ten times. The V gene is TRBV5-6, the J gene TRBJ2-7; no definite D call. This CDR3 has 12 amino acids. From germline, CDR1 is SGHDT and CDR2 YYEEEE. V lost 2 bases and J lost 5, with 8 bases in between. Written as DNA, the CDR3 is TGTGCCAGCAGCTTCCAACTTGACGAGCAGTACTTC. Protein sequence: CASSFQLDEQYF.

The genes are TRBV7-6 and TRBJ2-1; D possibly corresponds to TRBD2 (5 bases). Trimming cost V 1 base and J 8 bases, with 12 bases left between them. Germline loops: CDR1 SGHVS, CDR2 FNYEAQ. This CDR3 has 14 amino acids. CDR3 amino acids: CASSLVGVSDEQFF. CDR3 DNA: TGTGCCAGCAGCTTAGTCGGGGTATCTGATGAGCAGTTCTTC.

Many counts were recorded for this clonotype. The chain is built from TRBV4-2 and TRBJ2-1, with 8 bases fitting TRBD1. The V gene's germline CDR1 is LGHNA and CDR2 YNFKEQ. The CDR3 runs 16 residues. V gave up 5 bases and J gave up 4 bases; unmatched junction bases: 10. The CDR3 region is CASSLASGTGYNEQFF. The DNA for the CDR3 is TGTGCCAGCAGCTTGGCGTCCGGGACAGGATACAATGAGCAGTTCTTC.

This clonotype has a count of ten or more. J is TRBJ2-7 and V is TRBV9; 7 nucleotides agree with TRBD1. With V trimmed by 7 bases and J by 6 bases, 16 bases remained unmatched. Per the germline V gene, CDR1 is SGDLS and CDR2 is YYNGEE. The CDR3 length is 15 residues. The CDR3 sequence is CASVDILGAGGEQYV. CDR3 DNA: TGTGCCAGCGTAGACATTTTGGGAGCAGGGGGCGAGCAGTACGTC.

Many counts were recorded for this clonotype. The chain uses TRBV5-6 and TRBJ2-5, with D unresolved. V lost 4 bases and J 4 bases, leaving 11 bases between the germline ends. Germline V CDR1 and CDR2: SGHDT, YYEEEE. The length of the CDR3 is 13 residues. CDR3 protein: CASSLTTRETQYF. The CDR3 nucleotides read TGTGCCAGCAGCCTGACGACAAGAGAGACCCAGTACTTC.

The chain joins TRBV30 to TRBJ1-4; the D gene is possibly TRBD1 (5 bases). The length of the CDR3 is 14 residues. The germline CDR1 and CDR2 sequences are GTSNPN and SVGIG (reference sequence). The germline V and J ends were trimmed by 3 bases and 4 bases, with 12 bases remaining between them. The DNA of the CDR3 is TGTGCCTGGAGCCCGGCGGGGGTTAATGAAAAACTGTTTTTT. Amino acid sequence: CAWSPAGVNEKLFF. The variable domain in full, completed from reference TRBV30 and TRBJ1-4, reads SQTIHQWPATLVQPVGSPLSLECTVEGTSNPNLYWYRQAAGRGLQLLFYSVGIGQISSEVPQNLSASRPQDRQFILSSKKLLLSDSGFYLCAWSPAGVNEKLFFGSGTQLSVL.

This clonotype was detected many times. The rearrangement joins TRBV5-1 to TRBJ2-1; 13 bases match TRBD2. The CDR3 loop spans 17 amino acids. V lost 0 bases to trimming and J lost 1 base; unmatched junction nucleotides: 1. Germline V gives CDR1 SGHRS, CDR2 YFSETQ. As DNA, the CDR3 is TGCGCCAGCAGCTTGGGACTAGCGGGAGGATCCTACAATGAGCAGTTCTTC. Encoded protein: CASSLGLAGGSYNEQFF.

This clonotype was observed at least ten times. The chain employs TRBV28 and TRBJ2-7; D may be TRBD1 (6 bases). This CDR3 has 16 amino acids. CDR1 is MDHEN, CDR2 SYDVKM, per germline. V lost 6 bases, J lost 0 bases, and 18 bases lay in between. The CDR3 protein is CASSFRYGTPSYEQYF. CDR3 coding DNA: TGTGCCAGCAGCTTTAGGTACGGGACACCCTCCTACGAGCAGTACTTC.

This clonotype was detected many times. The rearrangement links TRBV5-1 to TRBJ1-1; D not certain. This CDR3 is 15 amino acids long. The germline gives CDR1 SGHRS, CDR2 YFSETQ. Trimming stripped 1 base from V and 1 base from J, with 11 bases between. The CDR3 coding sequence is TGCGCCAGCAGCTTGTTTTCATGGGAGAACACTGAAGCTTTCTTT. Protein sequence: CASSLFSWENTEAFF.

This clonotype was recorded at least ten times. The gene calls are TRBV7-2 and TRBJ2-7; 7 bases map to TRBD2. The CDR3 is made up of 14 amino acids. The V and J ends lost 4 bases and 2 bases, in that order; junction bases with no gene match: 5. The germline CDR1 and CDR2 sequences are SGHTA and FQGNSA. CDR3 sequence (DNA): TGTGCCAGCAGCTCCTTAGCGGGCCCCTACGAGCAGTACTTC. Protein sequence: CASSSLAGPYEQYF.

This clonotype was observed many times. The rearrangement joins TRBV12-3 or TRBV12-4 to TRBJ2-5; D is undetermined. The CDR3 extends over 14 amino acids. The V end lost 1 base, the J end lost 1 base, and 7 bases lay between the germline ends. This CDR3 is CASSLETAQETQYF. The CDR3 nucleotides are TGTGCCAGCAGTTTAGAGACGGCCCAAGAGACCCAGTACTTC.

This clonotype has at least ten counts. The chain links TRBV11-2 to TRBJ2-7; 11 bases line up with TRBD2. V was pared by 3 bases and J by 6 bases, with 10 bases of the junction left unmatched. CDR3 length: 16 residues. Germline-derived CDR1 and CDR2 are SGHAT and FQNNGV. CDR3 sequence reads: CASSFPTSGRRGEQYF. The CDR3 nucleotides read TGTGCCAGCAGCTTCCCTACTAGCGGGAGACGAGGCGAGCAGTACTTC.

This clonotype was recorded at least ten times. The rearrangement uses TRBV7-8 and TRBJ1-1; 9 bases map to TRBD1. CDR1 is SGHVS, CDR2 FQNEAQ, per germline. The CDR3 is 15 amino acids. Trimming took 3 bases from V and 5 from J; bases not matched to a gene: 7. CDR3 nucleotide sequence: TGTGCCAGCAGCTTTTCTGGACAGGGGCGAACTGAAGCTTTCTTT. Translation: CASSFSGQGRTEAFF.